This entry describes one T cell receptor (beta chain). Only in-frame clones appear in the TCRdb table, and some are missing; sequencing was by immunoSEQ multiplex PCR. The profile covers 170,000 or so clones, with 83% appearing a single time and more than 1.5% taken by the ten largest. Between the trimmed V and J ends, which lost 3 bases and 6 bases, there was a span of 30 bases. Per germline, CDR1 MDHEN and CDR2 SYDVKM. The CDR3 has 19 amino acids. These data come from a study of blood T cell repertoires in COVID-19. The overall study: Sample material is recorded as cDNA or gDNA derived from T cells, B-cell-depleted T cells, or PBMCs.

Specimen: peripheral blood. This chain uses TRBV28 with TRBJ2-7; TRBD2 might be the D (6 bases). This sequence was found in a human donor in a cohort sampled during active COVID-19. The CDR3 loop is CASSLGTGVLGRLRTEQYF. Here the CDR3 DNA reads TGTGCCAGCAGTTTGGGGACGGGGGTCCTTGGGAGACTAAGGACCGAGCAGTACTTC.